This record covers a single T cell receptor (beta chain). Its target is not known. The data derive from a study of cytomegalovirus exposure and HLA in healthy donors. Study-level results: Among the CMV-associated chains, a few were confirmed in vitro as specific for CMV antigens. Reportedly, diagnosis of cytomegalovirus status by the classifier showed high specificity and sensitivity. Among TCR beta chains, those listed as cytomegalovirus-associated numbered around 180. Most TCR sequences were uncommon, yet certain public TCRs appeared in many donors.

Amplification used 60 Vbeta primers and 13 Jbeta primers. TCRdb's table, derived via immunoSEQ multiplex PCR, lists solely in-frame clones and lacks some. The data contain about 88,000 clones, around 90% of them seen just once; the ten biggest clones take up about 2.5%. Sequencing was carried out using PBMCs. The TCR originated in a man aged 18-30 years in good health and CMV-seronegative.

The CDR3, as DNA: TGTGCCAGCAGCTTAGATCTGGCCGTAACGCCCCAGCATTTT. Translation gives CASSLDLAVTPQHF. The chain has TRBV7-9 and TRBJ1-5; D gene uncertain. Germline CDR1 reads SEHNR; CDR2 reads FQNEAQ (reference sequence). This CDR3 has 14 residues. The V end was cut by 1 base, the J end by 9 bases, with 13 bases between.